This entry describes one T cell receptor beta chain. The germline V and J ends were trimmed by 2 bases and 5 bases, with 9 bases remaining between them. The CDR3 consists of 13 residues. Germline CDR1 and CDR2: WSHSY and SAAADI. The data belong to a study of blood T cell repertoires in COVID-19. Study context: The samples span acute and convalescent COVID-19 from the United States, Italy and Spain.

The repertoire was sequenced with immunoSEQ multiplex PCR; TCRdb's copy has only in-frame clones and lacks some. The table includes hundreds of thousands of clones, 89% detected once. This TCR came from a man younger than 35 with COVID-19, enrolled during active disease. The J gene is TRBJ1-2, the V gene TRBV10-2, with D perhaps matching TRBD1 (5 bases). Input material: peripheral blood. CDR3 residues: CASSELGGYGYTF. Written as DNA, the CDR3 is TGCGCCAGCAGTGAGCTGGGGGGTTATGGCTACACCTTC.